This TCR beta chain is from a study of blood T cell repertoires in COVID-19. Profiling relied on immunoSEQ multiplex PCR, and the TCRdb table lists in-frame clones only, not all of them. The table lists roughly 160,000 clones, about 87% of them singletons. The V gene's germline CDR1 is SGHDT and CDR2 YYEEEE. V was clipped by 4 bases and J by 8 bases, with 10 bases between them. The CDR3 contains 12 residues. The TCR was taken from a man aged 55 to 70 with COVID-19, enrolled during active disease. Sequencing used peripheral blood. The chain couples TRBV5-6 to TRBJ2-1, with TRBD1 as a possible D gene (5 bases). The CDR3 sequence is CASSIQAHEQFF. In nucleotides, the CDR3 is TGTGCCAGCAGCATACAGGCCCATGAGCAGTTCTTC.